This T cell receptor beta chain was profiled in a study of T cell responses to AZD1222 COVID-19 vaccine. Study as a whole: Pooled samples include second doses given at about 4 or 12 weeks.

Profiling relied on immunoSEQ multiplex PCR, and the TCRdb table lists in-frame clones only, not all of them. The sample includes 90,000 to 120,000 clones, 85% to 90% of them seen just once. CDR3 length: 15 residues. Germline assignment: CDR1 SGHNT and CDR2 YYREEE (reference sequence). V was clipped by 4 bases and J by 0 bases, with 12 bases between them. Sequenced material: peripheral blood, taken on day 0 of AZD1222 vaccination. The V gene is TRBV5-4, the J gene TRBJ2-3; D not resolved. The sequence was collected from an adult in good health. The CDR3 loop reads CASSPRLASTDTQYF. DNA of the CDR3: TGTGCCAGCAGCCCCAGACTGGCTAGCACAGATACGCAGTATTTT.